These 32 T cell receptor beta chains were all obtained from the same sample, sequenced in a study of blood T cells in healthy people across ages (dated by TCRdb to between 2015 and 2017). Libraries were made using 5' RACE. The sample was run on an Illumina HiSeq 2500. A second PCR of roughly 7 to 11 cycles was performed with a sample-barcoded 5' primer and a J-beta primer mix. In-frame beta chains were kept once TCRdb had trimmed the public reads at Q25 with fastp and called clones with MiXCR. CDR3 protein duplicates are merged, each entry listing the most common genes and DNA. This sample has about 730,000 distinct CDR3 sequences in its table, and approximately 43% of those were observed once. The biggest ten clones account for 20% to 25% of the sample. Sequenced: blood. These receptors were obtained from an older woman in good health.

This chain links TRBV18 with TRBJ2-3, with 7 bases matching TRBD2. This CDR3 comprises 16 residues. Germline values: CDR1 KGHSH, CDR2 LQKENI. Germline trimming cut 1 base from V and 1 base from J; bases unmatched to any gene: 5. The CDR3: CASSPLASGGTDTQYF. In DNA, the CDR3 is TGTGCCAGCTCACCACTGGCTAGCGGTGGCACAGATACGCAGTATTTT.

The chain carries TRBV29-1 and TRBJ2-5, with a weak D call TRBD2 (7 bases). Germline-derived CDR1 and CDR2 are SQVTM and ANQGSEA. V lost 3 bases and J lost 2, with 19 bases in between. This CDR3 has 16 amino acids. This CDR3 reads CSVEGWGGPPQETQYF. CDR3 DNA sequence: TGCAGCGTTGAGGGCTGGGGGGGCCCTCCTCAAGAGACCCAGTACTTC.

The chain has TRBV30 and TRBJ2-5; 11 bases map to TRBD2. Germline values: CDR1 GTSNPN, CDR2 SVGIG (reference sequence). Unmatched junction bases numbered 8, after V lost 1 base and J lost 4 bases. The CDR3 extends over 16 amino acids. As DNA, the CDR3 is TGTGCCTGGAGTGCTGGTAGCGGGGGGGCTTCAGAGACCCAGTACTTC. It specifies CAWSAGSGGASETQYF.

V and J are TRBV2 and TRBJ1-1; TRBD1 aligns across 7 bases. With 8 bases clipped from V and 2 bases from J, the junction kept 2 bases outside the gene matches. Germline CDR1 is SNHLY and CDR2 is FYNNEI. The CDR3 has 12 residues. CDR3 in DNA: TGTGCCAGCCGGGACAGTAACACTGAAGCTTTCTTT. Its translation is CASRDSNTEAFF.

The rearrangement uses TRBV29-1 and TRBJ1-2; D remains ambiguous. The CDR3 runs 11 residues. Germline V CDR1 and CDR2: SQVTM, ANQGSEA. V lost 5 bases to trimming and J lost 6 bases, with 10 bases between them. The CDR3 spells CSVWTPDGYTF. As DNA, the CDR3 is TGCAGCGTTTGGACCCCTGATGGCTACACCTTC.

This chain links TRBV20-1 with TRBJ1-5; maybe TRBD1 (5 bases). The CDR3 totals 12 residues. Trimming pared 6 bases from V and 2 bases from J, leaving 8 bases between. CDR1 is DFQATT and CDR2 is SNEGSKA in the germline V gene (reference sequence). The DNA for the CDR3 is TGCAGTGCCCAGGGTGGCAATCAGCCCCAGCATTTT. Encoded protein: CSAQGGNQPQHF.

This chain connects TRBV10-3 to TRBJ2-3; TRBD1 matches 10 bases. V lost 0 bases, J lost 5 bases, and 5 bases stayed unmatched. This CDR3 has 16 residues. The germline CDR1 and CDR2 sequences are ENHRY and SYGVKD. The CDR3 DNA follows: TGTGCCATCAGTGAGTCGAGGACAGGGGGAGAAGATACGCAGTATTTT. This translates into CAISESRTGGEDTQYF.

The V gene is TRBV20-1, the J gene TRBJ2-7; TRBD1 agrees at 9 bases. This CDR3 is built from 15 residues. The V segment lost 1 base and the J segment 0 bases; nucleotides outside the gene matches: 4. Germline CDR1 and CDR2: DFQATT and SNEGSKA (reference sequence). In DNA form, the CDR3 reads TGCAGTGCTAGAGGTACGGGACAGGGCTCCTACGAGCAGTACTTC. Translating gives CSARGTGQGSYEQYF.

The V gene is TRBV20-1, the J gene TRBJ1-2; TRBD1 agrees at 9 bases. Germline-derived CDR1 and CDR2 are DFQATT and SNEGSKA (reference sequence). Unmatched junction bases numbered 5, after V lost 3 bases and J lost 6 bases. This CDR3 region has 13 residues. The CDR3 nucleotides read TGCAGTGCTAGTTCGGGACAGGGCCATGGCTACACCTTC. Translating gives CSASSGQGHGYTF.

The J gene is TRBJ2-3, the V gene TRBV18, with D unclear. V dropped 3 bases and J dropped 6 bases, with 10 bases sitting between them. There are 13 residues in the CDR3. Germline V CDR1 and CDR2: KGHSH, LQKENI. The CDR3 nucleotides read TGTGCCAGCTCACCTGTATCGATGGATACGCAGTATTTT. As protein: CASSPVSMDTQYF. Combining the CDR3 with reference TRBV18 and TRBJ2-3 gives the whole variable domain NAGVMQNPRHLVRRRGQEARLRCSPMKGHSHVYWYRQLPEEGLKFMVYLQKENIIDESGMPKERFSAEFPKEGPSILRIQQVVRGDSAAYFCASSPVSMDTQYFGPGTRLTVL.

This clonotype was seen only a few times. The rearrangement links TRBV7-2 to TRBJ2-5; D unclear. V was trimmed by 3 bases and J by 5 bases, leaving 13 bases between them. Germline assignment: CDR1 SGHTA and CDR2 FQGNSA. The CDR3 extends over 14 amino acids. CDR3 protein: CASSFSVSWETQYF. CDR3 nucleotide sequence: TGTGCCAGCAGCTTCTCGGTGTCGTGGGAGACCCAGTACTTC.

The chain is built from TRBV15 and TRBJ2-5; D unclear. CDR1 and CDR2 (germline): LNHNV, YYDKDF (reference sequence). The CDR3 is 13 amino acids. V gave up 5 bases and J gave up 3 bases, with 10 bases separating them. CDR3 sequence: CATSLYEEETQYF. Written as DNA, the CDR3 is TGTGCCACCAGCCTTTACGAGGAAGAGACCCAGTACTTC. The full variable domain, its missing parts supplied by reference TRBV15 and TRBJ2-5, is DAMVIQNPRYQVTQFGKPVTLSCSQTLNHNVMYWYQQKSSQAPKLLFHYYDKDFNNEADTPDNFQSRRPNTSFCFLDIRSPGLGDTAMYLCATSLYEEETQYFGPGTRLLVL.

This chain joins TRBV25-1 and TRBJ1-4; unclear D gene. This CDR3 has 15 amino acids. CDR1 MGHDK and CDR2 SYGVNS come from the germline V gene. V lost 1 base, J lost 7 bases, and 13 bases lay in between. Written as DNA, the CDR3 is TGTGCCAGCAGTGAATGGGAACGGGTGGGTGAAAAACTGTTTTTT. It is translated as CASSEWERVGEKLFF.

This CDR3 reads CASSPTKRGGTEAFF. Written as DNA, the CDR3 is TGTGCCAGCAGCCCCACCAAGAGGGGAGGCACTGAAGCTTTCTTT. The chain is built from TRBV3-1 and TRBJ1-1; D is perhaps TRBD1 (5 bases). Trimming removed 4 bases from V and 4 bases from J, with 16 bases in between. Looked up from germline, CDR1 is LGHDT and CDR2 is YNNKEL (reference sequence). The CDR3 runs to 15 residues.

The chain joins TRBV10-3 to TRBJ2-3; the match to TRBD2 covers 12 bases. The junction had 8 bases not matched to a gene; V was cut back by 10 bases and J by 6 bases. CDR1 and CDR2 from the germline V gene are ENHRY and SYGVKD. The CDR3 is made up of 14 amino acids. The CDR3 protein is CATGLAGSLDTQYF. CDR3 coding DNA: TGTGCCACCGGACTAGCGGGGTCTCTGGATACGCAGTATTTT.

V usage is TRBV20-1 and J usage is TRBJ2-4; 9 positions agree with TRBD1. Unmatched junction bases numbered 11, after V lost 3 bases and J lost 8 bases. This CDR3 spans 15 amino acids. The germline CDR1 and CDR2 sequences are DFQATT and SNEGSKA (reference sequence). The CDR3 sequence is CSARNPRTGEDIQYF. Written as DNA, the CDR3 is TGCAGTGCTAGGAACCCAAGGACAGGGGAGGACATTCAGTACTTC.

Notes on this clonotype: The junction shows a germline mismatch at one end, possibly a read error. The chain uses TRBV7-2 and TRBJ2-5; 7 bases are shared with TRBD2. The germline V gene has CDR1 SGHTA and CDR2 FQGNSA. The CDR3 runs to 14 residues. Here the CDR3 reads CASSVAGRRETQYF. In DNA form, the CDR3 reads TGTGCCAGCAGCGTAGCGGGCAGGAGAGAGACCCAGTACTTC.

This clonotype was seen more than once but under ten times. The chain is built from TRBV7-9 and TRBJ2-3; 8 bases match TRBD2. The germline V gene encodes CDR1 SEHNR and CDR2 FQNEAQ (reference sequence). Trimming cost V 4 bases and J 0 bases; bases outside gene matches: 12. This CDR3 has 18 amino acids. For the CDR3, the DNA is TGTGCCAGCAGCTCCGTTCACCCCGGGACTAGTAGCACAGATACGCAGTATTTT. Translation: CASSSVHPGTSSTDTQYF.

In this sample, this clonotype turned up a few times. The chain links TRBV4-2 to TRBJ2-7; 8 bases line up with TRBD1. CDR3 size: 16 residues. With 0 bases clipped from V and 2 bases from J, the junction kept 6 bases outside the gene matches. Per the germline V gene, CDR1 is LGHNA and CDR2 is YNFKEQ. The CDR3 coding sequence is TGTGCCAGCAGCCAAGATCGGGACAGGATGACCTACGAGCAGTACTTC. Translating gives CASSQDRDRMTYEQYF.

J is TRBJ2-7 and V is TRBV6-8, with 8 bases that match TRBD2. The end of the DNA fits TRBJ2-5 better, so the J call may be wrong. The germline gives CDR1 MNHGY, CDR2 SAAAGT. This CDR3 has 16 residues. The CDR3 loop reads CASSYSDLTSDRTQYF. CDR3 nucleotide sequence: TGTGCCAGCAGTTACTCGGATCTGACTAGCGACCGGACCCAGTACTTC.

The chain is built from TRBV3-1 and TRBJ1-2; D unresolved. The CDR3 totals 16 residues. V lost 1 base and J lost 7, with 19 bases in between. CDR1 LGHDT and CDR2 YNNKEL come from the germline V gene (reference sequence). The CDR3 spells CASSQGTESQSGGYTF. CDR3 DNA: TGTGCCAGCAGCCAAGGGACCGAGAGTCAGTCGGGTGGCTACACCTTC.

Concerning this clonotype: An end of the junction differs from the germline gene, which may be a read error. The rearrangement uses TRBV29-1 and TRBJ2-3; the D gene is possibly TRBD1 (5 bases). From germline, CDR1 is SQVTM and CDR2 ANQGSEA. The CDR3 is made up of 14 amino acids. The CDR3 region has the DNA TGCAGCGTTCAAGGGGTGGCAAGAACTTACGAGCAGTACTTT. It yields the protein CSVQGVARTYEQYF.

Comments on this clonotype: A much larger clone sits a single nucleotide away, making a read error possible. V and J are TRBV3-1 and TRBJ2-6, with D possibly TRBD1 on 5 matching bases. Trimming pared 4 bases from V and 11 bases from J, leaving 18 bases between. Germline V gives CDR1 LGHDT, CDR2 YNNKEL (reference sequence). This CDR3 has 15 amino acids. The CDR3 protein is CASSLDLGRVDVLTF. CDR3 sequence (DNA): TGTGCCAGCAGCCTAGATCTCGGCAGGGTAGACGTCCTGACTTTC. Combining the CDR3 with reference TRBV3-1 and TRBJ2-6 gives the whole variable domain DTAVSQTPKYLVTQMGNDKSIKCEQNLGHDTMYWYKQDSKKFLKIMFSYNNKELIINETVPNRFSPKSPDKAHLNLHINSLELGDSAVYFCASSLDLGRVDVLTFGAGSRLTVL.

This clonotype was seen ten or more times. The chain is built from TRBV5-5 and TRBJ2-1, with 10 nucleotides matching TRBD2. There are 16 residues in the CDR3. V lost 4 bases and J lost 8; bases outside the gene matches: 12. Germline V CDR1 and CDR2: SGHKS, YYEKEE (reference sequence). CDR3 sequence: CASSLGVAGGIYEQFF. CDR3 nucleotide sequence: TGTGCCAGCAGCCTGGGGGTAGCGGGAGGTATCTATGAGCAGTTCTTC. The full variable domain, with the rest looked up from reference TRBV5-5 and TRBJ2-1, is DAGVTQSPTHLIKTRGQQVTLRCSPISGHKSVSWYQQVLGQGPQFIFQYYEKEERGRGNFPDRFSARQFPNYSSELNVNALLLGDSALYLCASSLGVAGGIYEQFFGPGTRLTVL.

The gene calls are TRBV12-3 or TRBV12-4 and TRBJ2-1; D is uncertain. Trimming shortened V by 4 bases and J by 2 bases, and 6 bases separated the two germline ends. The CDR3 is 13 residues long. CDR3 nucleotide sequence: TGTGCCAGCAGTTCGGGCCCCTACAATGAGCAGTTCTTC. Residues: CASSSGPYNEQFF.

This clonotype was counted only a few times. This chain uses TRBV12-3 or TRBV12-4 with TRBJ2-5; 8 bases align to TRBD2. V lost 4 bases and J lost 3; bases outside the gene matches: 7. The CDR3 length is 15 residues. The CDR3, as DNA: TGTGCCAGCAGTTCCGGCGGGGGGTATGAAGAGACCCAGTACTTC. It translates to CASSSGGGYEETQYF.

V usage is TRBV5-1 and J usage is TRBJ1-1; TRBD1 matches at 9 bases. From germline, CDR1 is SGHRS and CDR2 YFSETQ. The CDR3 loop spans 15 amino acids. Trimming removed 6 bases from V and 5 bases from J; junction bases left unmatched: 11. The CDR3 coding sequence is TGCGCCAGCACCAATCCGACAGGGGGAAGGACTGAAGCTTTCTTT. This translates into CASTNPTGGRTEAFF.

The chain uses TRBV29-1 and TRBJ2-1; D might be TRBD1 (5 bases). The V end was cut by 3 bases, the J end by 6 bases, with 12 bases between. Germline V gene data show CDR1 as SQVTM and CDR2 as ANQGSEA. The CDR3 covers 13 residues. The DNA for the CDR3 is TGCAGCGTTGATTTCAGGGTCGCCAATGAGCAGTTCTTC. Translation: CSVDFRVANEQFF.

J is TRBJ1-2 and V is TRBV3-1, with TRBD1 matching 7 bases. The CDR3 spans 14 residues. Germline lookup yields CDR1 LGHDT and CDR2 YNNKEL (reference sequence). Trimming removed 1 base from V and 4 bases from J; junction bases left unmatched: 3. CDR3 region: CASSQARDSYGYTF. CDR3 nucleotide sequence: TGTGCCAGCAGCCAAGCCAGGGACAGCTATGGCTACACCTTC.

V and J are TRBV20-1 and TRBJ2-7, with D unresolved. CDR3 length equals 12 residues. Trimming took 2 bases from V and 7 from J, leaving 12 bases between them. Per germline, CDR1 DFQATT and CDR2 SNEGSKA (reference sequence). CDR3 in amino acids: CSARHGKNEQYF. The CDR3 DNA is TGCAGTGCTAGACATGGAAAGAATGAGCAGTACTTC.

This clonotype appeared a few times. The chain uses TRBV2 and TRBJ1-1; D uncertain. Germline CDR1 is SNHLY and CDR2 is FYNNEI. The CDR3 covers 14 residues. V shed 0 bases and J shed 1 base, with 6 bases lying between them. The DNA of the CDR3 is TGTGCCAGCAGTGAAGCGGGGTGGAACACTGAAGCTTTCTTT. This encodes CASSEAGWNTEAFF.

Many counts were recorded for this clonotype. V and J are TRBV29-1 and TRBJ1-2; no clear D gene. CDR3 length: 12 residues. The germline V gene has CDR1 SQVTM and CDR2 ANQGSEA. CDR3 coding DNA: TGCAGTGCCGGGTATTACGGCTCGGGCTACACCTTC. Translating it yields CSAGYYGSGYTF.